This TCR beta chain was identified during a study of OX40 agonist ivuxolimab in advanced cancers. This CDR3 has 15 amino acids. Germline V gene data show CDR1 as SNHLY and CDR2 as FYNNEI. V trimming: 4 bases; J trimming: 4 bases; junction bases outside the gene matches: 6. Method: immunoSEQ multiplex PCR; TCRdb's copy keeps in-frame clones and lacks some. The table records more than 35,000 clones, roughly 80% of them present only once. The V and J genes are TRBV2 and TRBJ2-5; the match to TRBD2 covers 10 bases. This specimen consisted of CD4+ or CD8+ T cells sorted from blood, obtained in a trial of the OX40 agonist ivuxolimab. The TCR comes from an adult with an advanced solid tumor such as melanoma, head and neck, liver or kidney cancer. This CDR3 reads CASSVAGGGGETQYF. The CDR3 bases are TGTGCCAGCAGTGTAGCGGGAGGCGGGGGAGAGACCCAGTACTTC.